This T cell receptor beta chain was identified during a study of response to subunit inactivated influenza vaccine. Notes on the study in general: With each seasonal influenza vaccination, the authors suggested, few new T cells are recruited.

In the case of this clonotype: Its antigen is still unknown.

TCRdb reprocessed the RT-PCR reads via MiXCR and lists one record per CDR3 protein. The table has 180,000 or so distinct CDR3 sequences, over 9.5% seen once. The V and J ends lost 4 bases and 6 bases, in that order; junction bases with no gene match: 3. The CDR3 has 13 amino acids. The data were also submitted as part of a second study, on T cells expressing NK-cell markers. That work states: A 5'RACE template switching approach incorporating UMIs was used to make TCR beta cDNA.

The chain is built from TRBV12-3 or TRBV12-4 and TRBJ2-1; 7 positions agree with TRBD1. The input for sequencing was CD8+ T cells sorted from PBMCs, taken approximately 13 days after vaccination. This receptor was identified in a man between 50 and 59 years old who received an inactivated influenza vaccine. DNA of the CDR3: TGTGCCAGCAGTTCGCAGGGGGTCAATGAGCAGTTCTTC. This codes for CASSSQGVNEQFF.